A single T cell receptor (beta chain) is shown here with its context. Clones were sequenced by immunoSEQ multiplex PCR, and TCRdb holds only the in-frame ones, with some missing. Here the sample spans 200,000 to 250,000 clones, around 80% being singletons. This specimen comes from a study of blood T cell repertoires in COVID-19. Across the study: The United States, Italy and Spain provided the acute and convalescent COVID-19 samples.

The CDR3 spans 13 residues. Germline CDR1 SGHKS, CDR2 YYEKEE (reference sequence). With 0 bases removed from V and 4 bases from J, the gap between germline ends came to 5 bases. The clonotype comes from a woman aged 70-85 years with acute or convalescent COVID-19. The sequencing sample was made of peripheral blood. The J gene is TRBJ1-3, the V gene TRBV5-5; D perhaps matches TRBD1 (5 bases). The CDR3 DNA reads TGTGCCAGCAGCTTGGAGGGGGGAAACACCATATATTTT. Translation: CASSLEGGNTIYF.